Following are 6 T cell receptor beta chains from one sample sequenced in a study of vaccination and CD4 T cells after COVID-19. Sequencing of the DNA from cultured CD4+ T cells was carried out with the Oncomine TCR Beta short-read assay. Each CDR3 protein is one row after TCRdb ran MiXCR on the PCR reads. The data contain around 26,000 distinct CDR3 sequences, over 60% of them singletons. No antigen has been identified for these receptors. The sample's treatment: roughly 11-day PBMC culture with coronavirus spike peptide pools or control peptides (ViraFEST assay). The sequencing used CD4+ T cells from blood, cultured in vitro, collected after SARS-CoV-2 vaccination. These TCRs come from a human donor who received a COVID-19 vaccine.

CDR3 loop: CASSLRTGGTDTQYF. Here the CDR3 DNA reads TGTGCCAGCAGCCTAAGGACAGGGGGCACAGATACGCAGTATTTT. This chain connects TRBV7-8 to TRBJ2-3, with 9 bases identical to TRBD1. After removal of 5 bases from V and 1 base from J, the junction contained 4 bases not matched to a gene. The germline CDR1 and CDR2 sequences are SGHVS and FQNEAQ. This CDR3 is built from 15 residues.

V gene TRBV5-1 combines with J gene TRBJ1-1; 9 bases map to TRBD1. Germline-derived CDR1 and CDR2 are SGHRS and YFSETQ. This CDR3 has 15 amino acids. The V segment lost 2 bases and the J segment 3 bases; nucleotides outside the gene matches: 5. The CDR3 bases are TGCGCCAGCAGCTTACGGGACAGGGCTTACACTGAAGCTTTCTTT. This translates into CASSLRDRAYTEAFF.

The gene calls are TRBV19 and TRBJ1-2; TRBD1 might be the D (5 bases). The CDR3 sequence is 15 residues long. In germline, CDR1 is LNHDA, CDR2 SQIVND (reference sequence). The germline V and J ends were trimmed by 1 base and 2 bases, with 11 bases remaining between them. For the CDR3, the DNA is TGTGCCAGTAGTATAGGTCGGGGGTCGAACTATGGCTACACCTTC. Translating it yields CASSIGRGSNYGYTF.

The chain has TRBV20-1 and TRBJ2-7; perhaps TRBD2 as D (5 bases). This CDR3 has 13 residues. Trimming removed 6 bases at V and 6 bases at J, with 18 bases between. The germline gives CDR1 DFQATT, CDR2 SNEGSKA (reference sequence). CDR3 nucleotides: TGCAGTGCCCCGAGGGCCAGGTCGGGCGAGCAGTACTTC. This encodes CSAPRARSGEQYF.

The V gene is TRBV10-3, the J gene TRBJ1-5; unclear D gene. CDR3 length: 15 amino acids. Germline assignment: CDR1 ENHRY and CDR2 SYGVKD. The germline V and J ends were trimmed by 2 bases and 0 bases, with 8 bases remaining between them. The CDR3 here is CAISEAGSSNQPQHF. The CDR3 bases are TGTGCCATCAGTGAGGCGGGATCTAGCAATCAGCCCCAGCATTTT.

This sequence joins TRBV19 and TRBJ1-1; D call uncertain. Trimming cost V 3 bases and J 8 bases, with 10 bases left between them. CDR3 length: 12 amino acids. From germline, CDR1 is LNHDA and CDR2 SQIVND (reference sequence). The CDR3 protein is CASSILGREAFF. As DNA, the CDR3 is TGTGCCAGTAGTATCTTGGGGAGAGAAGCTTTCTTT.